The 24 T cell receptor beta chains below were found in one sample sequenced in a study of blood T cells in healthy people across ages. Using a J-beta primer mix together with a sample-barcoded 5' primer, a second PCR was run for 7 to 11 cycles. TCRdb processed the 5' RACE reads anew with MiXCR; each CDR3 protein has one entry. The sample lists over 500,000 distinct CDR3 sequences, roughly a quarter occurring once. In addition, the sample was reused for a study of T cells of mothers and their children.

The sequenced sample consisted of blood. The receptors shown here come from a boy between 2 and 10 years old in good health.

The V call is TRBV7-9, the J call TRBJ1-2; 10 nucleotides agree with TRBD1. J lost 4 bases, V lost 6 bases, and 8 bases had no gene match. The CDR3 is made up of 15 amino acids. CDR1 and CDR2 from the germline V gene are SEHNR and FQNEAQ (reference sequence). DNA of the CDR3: TGTGCCAGCAGTTTTTCGGACAGGGGGACCTATGGCTACACCTTC. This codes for CASSFSDRGTYGYTF. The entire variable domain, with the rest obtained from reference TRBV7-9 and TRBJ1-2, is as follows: DTGVSQNPRHKITKRGQNVTFRCDPISEHNRLYWYRQTLGQGPEFLTYFQNEAQLEKSRLLSDRFSAERPKGSFSTLEIQRTEQGDSAMYLCASSFSDRGTYGYTFGSGTRLTVV.

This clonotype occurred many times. CDR3 bases: TGTGCCACCAAGAGGGGTTCCTACGAGCAGTACTTC. This translates into CATKRGSYEQYF. This rearrangement joins TRBV24-1 to TRBJ2-7; D tentatively reads TRBD1 or TRBD2 (5 bases each). CDR1 KGHDR and CDR2 SFDVKD come from the germline V gene. The CDR3 spans 12 residues. Trimming left V 8 bases short and J 1 base short, with 8 bases between.

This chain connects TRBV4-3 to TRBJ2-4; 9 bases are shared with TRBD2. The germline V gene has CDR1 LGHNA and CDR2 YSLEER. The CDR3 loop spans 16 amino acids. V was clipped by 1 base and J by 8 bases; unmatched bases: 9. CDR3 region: CASSQAAGGPSDIQYF. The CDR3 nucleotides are TGCGCCAGCAGCCAAGCGGCGGGAGGGCCTTCGGACATTCAGTACTTC.

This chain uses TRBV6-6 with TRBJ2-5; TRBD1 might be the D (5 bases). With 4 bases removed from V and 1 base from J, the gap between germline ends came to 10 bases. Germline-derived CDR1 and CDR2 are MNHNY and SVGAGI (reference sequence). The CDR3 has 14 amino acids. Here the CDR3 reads CASSFRQIQETQYF. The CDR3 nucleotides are TGTGCCAGCAGTTTCCGACAGATCCAAGAGACCCAGTACTTC.

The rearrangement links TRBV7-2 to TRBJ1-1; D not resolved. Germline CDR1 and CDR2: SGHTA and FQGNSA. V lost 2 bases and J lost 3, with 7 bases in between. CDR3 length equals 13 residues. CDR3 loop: CASSLTSDTEAFF. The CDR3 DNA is TGTGCCAGCAGCTTAACGAGCGACACTGAAGCTTTCTTT.

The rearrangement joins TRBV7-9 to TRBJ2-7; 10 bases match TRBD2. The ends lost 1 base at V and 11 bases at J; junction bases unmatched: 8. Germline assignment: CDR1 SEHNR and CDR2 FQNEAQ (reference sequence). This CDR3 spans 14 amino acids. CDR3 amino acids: CASSLGTSGYGEYF. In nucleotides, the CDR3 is TGTGCCAGCAGCTTAGGGACTAGCGGTTACGGGGAGTACTTC.

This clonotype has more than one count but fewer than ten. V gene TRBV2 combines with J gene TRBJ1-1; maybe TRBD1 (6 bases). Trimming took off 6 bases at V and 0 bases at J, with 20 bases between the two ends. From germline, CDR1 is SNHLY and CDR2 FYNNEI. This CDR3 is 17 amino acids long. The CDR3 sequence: CASSDGTPASMNTEAFF. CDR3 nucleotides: TGTGCCAGCAGCGACGGGACACCGGCCTCTATGAACACTGAAGCTTTCTTT.

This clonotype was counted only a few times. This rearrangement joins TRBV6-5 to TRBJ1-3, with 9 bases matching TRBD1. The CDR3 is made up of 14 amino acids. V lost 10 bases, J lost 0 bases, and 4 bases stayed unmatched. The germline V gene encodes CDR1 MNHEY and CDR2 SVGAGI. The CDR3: CATGQGLSGNTIYF. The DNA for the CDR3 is TGTGCCACTGGACAGGGGCTCTCTGGAAACACCATATATTTT.

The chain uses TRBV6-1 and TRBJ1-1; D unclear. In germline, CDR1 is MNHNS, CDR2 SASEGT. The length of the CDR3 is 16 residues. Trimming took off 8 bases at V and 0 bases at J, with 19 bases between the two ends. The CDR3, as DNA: TGTGCCAGCTCCCAATGGAGGCAGTCGATGAACACTGAAGCTTTCTTT. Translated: CASSQWRQSMNTEAFF.

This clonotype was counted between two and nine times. For the CDR3, the DNA is TGTGCCGGGCAGGAGGCCACTGAAGCTTTCTTT. It translates to CAGQEATEAFF. The chain employs TRBV2 and TRBJ1-1; D gene ambiguous. V was pared by 11 bases and J by 4 bases, with 11 bases between. Per germline, CDR1 SNHLY and CDR2 FYNNEI. The CDR3 runs 11 residues.

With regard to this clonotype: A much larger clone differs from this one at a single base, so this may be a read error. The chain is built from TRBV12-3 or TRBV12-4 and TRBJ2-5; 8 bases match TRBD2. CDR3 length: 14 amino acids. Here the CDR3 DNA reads TGTGCCAGCAGGGCGAGCGGGGGAGTAGAGGCCCAGTACTTC. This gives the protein CASRASGGVEAQYF.

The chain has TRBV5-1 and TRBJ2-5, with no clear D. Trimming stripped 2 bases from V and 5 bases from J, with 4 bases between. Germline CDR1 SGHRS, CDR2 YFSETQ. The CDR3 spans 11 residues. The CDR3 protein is CASSFFETQYF. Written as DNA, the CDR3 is TGCGCCAGCAGCTTCTTTGAGACCCAGTACTTC.

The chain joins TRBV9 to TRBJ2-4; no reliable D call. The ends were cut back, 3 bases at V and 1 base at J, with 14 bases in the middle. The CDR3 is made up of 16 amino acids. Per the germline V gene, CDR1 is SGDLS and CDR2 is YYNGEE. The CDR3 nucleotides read TGTGCCAGCAGCGCAACGTACAGTGAGGCCAAAAACATTCAGTACTTC. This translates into CASSATYSEAKNIQYF.

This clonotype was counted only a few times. CDR3 nucleotides: TGTGCCAGCAGTTACTCGGTCCGGATACTTAATAAGAGGGGAGAGCAGTACTTC. Its protein product is CASSYSVRILNKRGEQYF. The V and J genes are TRBV6-2 or TRBV6-3 and TRBJ2-7, with D perhaps assigned TRBD1 or TRBD2 (5 bases each). The V end lost 0 bases, the J end lost 7 bases, and 25 bases lay between the germline ends. The CDR3 totals 18 residues. Germline V lookup: CDR1 MNHEY, CDR2 SVGEGT.

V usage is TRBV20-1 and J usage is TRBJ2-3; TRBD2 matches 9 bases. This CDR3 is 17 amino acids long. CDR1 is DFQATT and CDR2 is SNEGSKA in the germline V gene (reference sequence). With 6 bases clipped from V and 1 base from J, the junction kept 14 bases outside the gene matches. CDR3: CSARRLAGSFGTDTQYF. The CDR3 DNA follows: TGCAGTGCCAGACGGCTAGCGGGAAGCTTTGGCACAGATACGCAGTATTTT.

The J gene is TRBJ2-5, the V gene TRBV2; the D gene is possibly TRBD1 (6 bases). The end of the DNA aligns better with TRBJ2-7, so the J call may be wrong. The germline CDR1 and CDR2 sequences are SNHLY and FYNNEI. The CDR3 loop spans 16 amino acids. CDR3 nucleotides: TGTGCCAGAACGGGTGGGTGGCAGGGGCCAACCTACGAGCAGTACTTC. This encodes CARTGGWQGPTYEQYF.

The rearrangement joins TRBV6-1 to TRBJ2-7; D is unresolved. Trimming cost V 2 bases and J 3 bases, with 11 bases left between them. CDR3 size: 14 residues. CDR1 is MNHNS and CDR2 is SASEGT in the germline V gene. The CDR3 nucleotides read TGTGCCAGCAGTGAACGGGCCAGAGTCTACGAGCAGTACTTC. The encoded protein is CASSERARVYEQYF.

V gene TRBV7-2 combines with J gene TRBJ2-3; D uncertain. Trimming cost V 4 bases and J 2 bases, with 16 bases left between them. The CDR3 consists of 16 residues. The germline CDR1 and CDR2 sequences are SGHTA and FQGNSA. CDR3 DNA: TGTGCCAGCAGCTCTTTGGGCATCTTAACCACAGATACGCAGTATTTT. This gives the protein CASSSLGILTTDTQYF.

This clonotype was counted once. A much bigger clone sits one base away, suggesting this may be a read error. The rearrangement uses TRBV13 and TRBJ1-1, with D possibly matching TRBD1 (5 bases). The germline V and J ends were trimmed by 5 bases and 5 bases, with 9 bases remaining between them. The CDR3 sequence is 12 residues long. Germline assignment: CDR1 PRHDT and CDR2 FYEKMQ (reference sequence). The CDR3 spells CASSIEGTEAFF. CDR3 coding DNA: TGTGCCAGCAGCATAGAGGGGACTGAAGCTTTCTTT.

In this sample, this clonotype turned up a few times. As DNA, the CDR3 is TGCGCCAGCAGCCGTGGATGGAGGGGCAATCAGCCCCAGCATTTT. It is translated as CASSRGWRGNQPQHF. V is TRBV4-1 and J is TRBJ1-5, with D uncertain. Trimming pared 4 bases from V and 2 bases from J, leaving 12 bases between. Germline CDR1 MGHRA, CDR2 YSYEKL. The CDR3 covers 15 residues.

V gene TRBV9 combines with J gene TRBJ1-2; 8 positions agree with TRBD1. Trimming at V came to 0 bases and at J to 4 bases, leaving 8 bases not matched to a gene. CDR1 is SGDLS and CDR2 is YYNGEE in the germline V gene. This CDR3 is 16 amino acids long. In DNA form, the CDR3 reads TGTGCCAGCAGCGTAGGAGGGACAGGAGGGATCTATGGCTACACCTTC. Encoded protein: CASSVGGTGGIYGYTF.

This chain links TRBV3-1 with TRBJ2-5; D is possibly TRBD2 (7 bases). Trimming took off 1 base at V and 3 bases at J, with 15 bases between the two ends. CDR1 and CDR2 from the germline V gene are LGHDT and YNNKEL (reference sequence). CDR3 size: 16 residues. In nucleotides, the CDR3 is TGTGCCAGCAGCCAAGGGGTGCCGGGGGGCGAAGAGACCCAGTACTTC. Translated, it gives CASSQGVPGGEETQYF.

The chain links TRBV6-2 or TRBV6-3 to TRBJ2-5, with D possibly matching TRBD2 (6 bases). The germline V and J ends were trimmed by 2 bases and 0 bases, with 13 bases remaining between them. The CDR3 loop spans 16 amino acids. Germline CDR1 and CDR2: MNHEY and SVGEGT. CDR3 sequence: CASSYGFSGNQETQYF. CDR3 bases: TGTGCCAGCAGTTACGGTTTTAGCGGAAACCAAGAGACCCAGTACTTC.

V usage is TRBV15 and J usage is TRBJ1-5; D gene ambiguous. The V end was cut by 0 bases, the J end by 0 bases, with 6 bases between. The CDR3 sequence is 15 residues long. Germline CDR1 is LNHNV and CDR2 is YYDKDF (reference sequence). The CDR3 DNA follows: TGTGCCACCAGCAGAGAAAGCGATAGCAATCAGCCCCAGCATTTT. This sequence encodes CATSRESDSNQPQHF.